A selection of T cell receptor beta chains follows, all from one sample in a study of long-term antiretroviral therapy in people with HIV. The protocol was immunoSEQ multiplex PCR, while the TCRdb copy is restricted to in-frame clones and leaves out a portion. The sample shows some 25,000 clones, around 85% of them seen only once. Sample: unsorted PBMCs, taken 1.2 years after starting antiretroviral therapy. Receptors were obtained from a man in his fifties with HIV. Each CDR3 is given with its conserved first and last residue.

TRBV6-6 CASSPRSSSGNTIYF
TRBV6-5 CASSTNEEQYF
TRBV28 CASSLSGTGYNSPLHF
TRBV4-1 CASSQEGRAGATDTQYF
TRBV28 CASSSQMGGGSTDTQYF
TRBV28 CASSYLGPPRNTEAFF
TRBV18 CASSTGTGNYNSPLHF
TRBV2 CASSGRANEKLFF
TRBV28 CASSYAGASNQPQHF
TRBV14 CASSPWGIDEQFF
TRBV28 CASNPNWGGNSSPLHF
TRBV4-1 CASSQEIGGGRTDTQYF
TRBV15 CATSNRRGGQPQHF
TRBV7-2 CASSPLLRTQYF
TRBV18 CASSGDDYEQYF
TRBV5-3 CARSIGPGGQPQHF
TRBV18 CASSPTGTPGYEQYF
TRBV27 CASSMTGRSYTF
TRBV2 CASSVGVGGQPQHF
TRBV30 CAWTTGGNYGYTF
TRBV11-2 CASSFDDRGGDIQYF
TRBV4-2 CASSQDGGLAGVETQYF
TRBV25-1 CASSEWGRNTEAFF
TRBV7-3 CASSSQPRDTQYF
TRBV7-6 CASSLMGAGAGETQYF
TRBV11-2 CASSRRRELLSGNTIYF
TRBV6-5 CASSRNRASGNTIYF
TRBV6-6 CASSYSGRHDSPLHF